These T cell receptor beta chains were read from a single sample in a study of regulatory T cells in long-lasting Graves disease. TCRdb ran MiXCR on the multiplex PCR reads and lists one entry per CDR3 protein. The sample includes some 600,000 distinct CDR3 sequences, roughly 16% seen only once; the top ten take approximately 12%. This same sample was also taken into another study, of T cells in Graves' hyperthyroidism and ophthalmopathy.

This specimen was peripheral blood mononuclear cells (PBMCs), taken at new diagnosis, from a patient treated with antithyroid drugs. These receptors all come from a man between 18 and 29 years old with Graves disease. CDR3s leave out the opening cysteine and the closing phenylalanine or tryptophan.

len,v_gene,j_gene,CDR3aa
13,TRBV6-1,TRBJ2-3,ASSIQGVSTDTQY
13,TRBV29-1,TRBJ1-6,SVEPSSGLNSPLH
12,TRBV6-2/TRBV6-3,TRBJ2-7,ASSSWTGRNEQY
12,TRBV20-1,TRBJ2-1,SAIGTVMNNEQF
15,TRBV20-1,TRBJ2-2,SARAQDRGLYTGELF
14,TRBV4-1,TRBJ2-7,ASSRSGGTSSYEQY
13,TRBV7-6,TRBJ2-7,ASSLGSGLRTEQY
14,TRBV28,TRBJ2-3,ASGYLLAELYDTQY
13,TRBV28,TRBJ2-7,ASSVPGTGAYEQY
14,TRBV4-1,TRBJ2-5,ASSQDTGRGQETQY
14,TRBV9,TRBJ2-7,ASSVGDRPVVYEQY
13,TRBV2,TRBJ1-2,ASSRTGGHNYGYT
15,TRBV9,TRBJ2-7,ASSVSGTSGSLNEQY
13,TRBV5-1,TRBJ2-2,ASSLEAGFTGELF
11,TRBV3-1,TRBJ1-1,ASRQGKNTEAF
15,TRBV28,TRBJ2-2,ASSPPGLAGDTGELF
12,TRBV6-4,TRBJ1-2,ASSDSMGYSGYT
11,TRBV29-1,TRBJ2-1,SVGQGNNNEQF
11,TRBV6-1,TRBJ2-2,ATRGRVTGELF
12,TRBV6-5,TRBJ1-3,ASSYSASGNTIY
13,TRBV7-9,TRBJ1-5,ASSLGPRSNQPQH
16,TRBV30,TRBJ2-2,ALEGGSGRAEATGELF
12,TRBV11-1,TRBJ1-1,ASSLNLGGTEAF
14,TRBV20-1,TRBJ2-3,SARWALAGVTDTQY
9,TRBV28,TRBJ1-2,ASSLQSGYT
15,TRBV5-6,TRBJ2-2,ASSPGLAGGNTGELF
11,TRBV7-9,TRBJ2-7,ASSPTSGNEQY
13,TRBV5-1,TRBJ2-7,ASSGVASGIHEQY
12,TRBV20-1,TRBJ2-4,SARLVVLENIQY
11,TRBV30,TRBJ1-1,AGQGQGGTEAF
13,TRBV12-3/TRBV12-4,TRBJ2-5,ASSPTSGGKETQY
10,TRBV5-6,TRBJ1-1,ASSLRATEAF
12,TRBV10-3,TRBJ2-1,AISRSGRPNEQF
11,TRBV24-1,TRBJ1-5,ATSAVGARPQH
17,TRBV5-1,TRBJ2-1,ASSSSRTSGRAWDNEQF
11,TRBV25-1,TRBJ2-7,ASSVVTGNEQY
14,TRBV20-1,TRBJ2-2,SASLASGKGTGELF